Shown below are 26 T cell receptor beta chains from a single sample sequenced in a study of T cells after posttransplantation cyclophosphamide. Busulfan-fludarabine conditioning, marrow transplant, and cyclophosphamide on days +3 and +4 were administered. Assay used: immunoSEQ multiplex PCR; TCRdb lists only in-frame clones, some missing. The table lists thousands of clones, with no singletons. The material sequenced was PBMCs, taken after allogeneic stem cell transplant with posttransplant cyclophosphamide. The origin of the receptors is a male patient between 25 and 39 years old who received an allogeneic stem cell transplant from a related donor, was CMV-positive, and had acute GVHD only. Some T cells may possibly be graft donor cells.

There are many counts of this clone. The V gene is TRBV7-9, the J gene TRBJ1-1, with no clear D. The CDR3 totals 13 residues. V gave up 5 bases and J gave up 0 bases, with 7 bases separating them. CDR1 SEHNR and CDR2 FQNEAQ come from the germline V gene (reference sequence). The CDR3, as DNA: TGTGCCAGCAGCCAGAGTTTGAACACTGAAGCTTTCTTT. It encodes CASSQSLNTEAFF. The full variable domain, rest sourced from reference TRBV7-9 and TRBJ1-1, is DTGVSQNPRHKITKRGQNVTFRCDPISEHNRLYWYRQTLGQGPEFLTYFQNEAQLEKSRLLSDRFSAERPKGSFSTLEIQRTEQGDSAMYLCASSQSLNTEAFFGQGTRLTVV.

In its sample, this clone was seen many times. This chain uses TRBV5-5 with TRBJ2-3, with 7 bases aligning to TRBD2. The trim removed 3 bases at V and 7 bases at J, leaving 14 bases unmatched. The germline V gene encodes CDR1 SGHKS and CDR2 YYEKEE (reference sequence). This CDR3 contains 16 residues. The DNA for the CDR3 is TGTGCCAGCAGCTCCCTGAGCGGGGTGGGTAGGAATACGCAGTATTTT. This sequence encodes CASSSLSGVGRNTQYF.

This clone was seen ten or more times. Other DNA sequences of this sample code for an identical CDR3. V usage is TRBV7-2 and J usage is TRBJ2-7; D remains unclear. This CDR3 region has 12 residues. Germline V gene data show CDR1 as SGHTA and CDR2 as FQGNSA. V shed 2 bases and J shed 2 bases, with 4 bases lying between them. CDR3 region: CASSLSAYEQYF. CDR3 nucleotides: TGTGCCAGCAGCTTATCAGCCTACGAGCAGTACTTC. Together with reference TRBV7-2 and TRBJ2-7, the CDR3 gives the full variable domain: GAGVSQSPSNKVTEKGKDVELRCDPISGHTALYWYRQSLGQGLEFLIYFQGNSAPDKSGLPSDRFSAERTGGSVSTLTIQRTQQEDSAVYLCASSLSAYEQYFGPGTRLTVT.

This clone was counted ten times or more. The CDR3 bases are TGTGCCAGCAGTCCCACAGGGTACTCCTACGAGCAGTACTTC. Translating gives CASSPTGYSYEQYF. This rearrangement joins TRBV7-6 to TRBJ2-7; perhaps TRBD1 as D (6 bases). The CDR3 consists of 14 residues. The V and J ends lost 6 bases and 0 bases respectively, with 12 bases between them. CDR1 is SGHVS, CDR2 FNYEAQ, per germline. The variable domain in full, with the rest retrieved from reference TRBV7-6 and TRBJ2-7, is GAGVSQSPRYKVTKRGQDVALRCDPISGHVSLYWYRQALGQGPEFLTYFNYEAQQDKSGLPNDRFSAERPEGSISTLTIQRTEQRDSAMYRCASSPTGYSYEQYFGPGTRLTVT.

This clone was detected many times. This chain joins TRBV5-1 and TRBJ2-7; 9 nucleotides agree with TRBD1. Germline V gives CDR1 SGHRS, CDR2 YFSETQ. V shed 4 bases, J shed 5 bases, and the junction held 10 bases outside the gene matches. The CDR3 runs to 15 residues. The CDR3 bases are TGCGCCAGCAGCCCCGGGACAGGGAAGGCCCACGAGCAGTACTTC. Its translation is CASSPGTGKAHEQYF.

This clone was recorded at least ten times. This rearrangement joins TRBV7-2 to TRBJ1-5; 7 bases match TRBD1. CDR1 SGHTA and CDR2 FQGNSA come from the germline V gene. The trim removed 1 base at V and 2 bases at J, leaving 2 bases unmatched. The length of the CDR3 is 15 residues. The CDR3 DNA follows: TGTGCCAGCAGCTTAGACACAGGGGGCAATCAGCCCCAGCATTTT. This translates into CASSLDTGGNQPQHF.

The V and J genes are TRBV5-1 and TRBJ2-5; 10 nucleotides line up with TRBD1. Judging by the DNA end, TRBJ2-7 fits better; the J call may be wrong. CDR1 is SGHRS and CDR2 is YFSETQ in the germline V gene. This CDR3 region has 15 residues. The CDR3 spells CASSLDGTGAYEQYF. The DNA of the CDR3 is TGCGCCAGCAGCTTGGATGGGACAGGGGCCTACGAGCAGTACTTC.

Ten or more counts support this clone. This chain uses TRBV27 with TRBJ2-7; TRBD2 is a possible D gene (5 bases). The V gene lost 4 bases and the J gene lost 2 bases, with 18 bases spanning the gap. Germline CDR1 is MNHEY and CDR2 is SMNVEV (reference sequence). The length of the CDR3 is 16 residues. CDR3 DNA: TGTGCCAGCAGTTCCAGCCGGTCGGGGTGGCCCTACGAGCAGTACTTC. Its translation is CASSSSRSGWPYEQYF.

This clone occurred many times. The chain recombines TRBV5-4 with TRBJ1-1; no firm D call. The germline V gene encodes CDR1 SGHNT and CDR2 YYREEE (reference sequence). There are 14 residues in the CDR3. Trimming removed 0 bases at V and 1 base at J, with 7 bases between. In DNA form, the CDR3 reads TGTGCCAGCAGCTTGGACCGAGGGAACACTGAAGCTTTCTTT. As protein: CASSLDRGNTEAFF.

This clone has at least ten counts. The V gene is TRBV4-2, the J gene TRBJ2-5, with 8 bases fitting TRBD2. CDR1 is LGHNA, CDR2 YNFKEQ, per germline. J lost 6 bases, V lost 1 base, and 16 bases had no gene match. The CDR3 consists of 18 residues. The CDR3 nucleotides read TGTGCCAGCAGCCAAGCGCGGGGGGCTCGGTTCAAGCGTCAGACCCAGTACTTC. Translated: CASSQARGARFKRQTQYF.

The sample holds many counts of this clone. The chain is built from TRBV5-1 and TRBJ1-4; 7 nucleotides match TRBD1. V dropped 5 bases and J dropped 1; count of bases not matched to a gene: 5. Germline CDR1 reads SGHRS; CDR2 reads YFSETQ. The CDR3 loop spans 15 amino acids. In DNA form, the CDR3 reads TGCGCCAGCAGTCGGGACAGTAGAACTAATGAAAAACTGTTTTTT. Translated, it gives CASSRDSRTNEKLFF. Based on the CDR3 plus reference TRBV5-1 and TRBJ1-4, the full variable domain is KAGVTQTPRYLIKTRGQQVTLSCSPISGHRSVSWYQQTPGQGLQFLFEYFSETQRNKGNFPGRFSGRQFSNSRSEMNVSTLELGDSALYLCASSRDSRTNEKLFFGSGTQLSVL.

This clone showed up many times. V and J are TRBV5-4 and TRBJ2-1, with TRBD2 matching 13 bases. The CDR3 spans 16 residues. Germline V lookup: CDR1 SGHNT, CDR2 YYREEE (reference sequence). Trimming cost V 4 bases and J 5 bases; bases outside gene matches: 6. The CDR3 DNA reads as TGTGCCAGCAGCCTCGGACTAGCGGGGGATAACAATGAGCAGTTCTTC. It specifies CASSLGLAGDNNEQFF.

This clone is labeled as medium-sized. The chain recombines TRBV7-9 with TRBJ1-1, with D perhaps matching TRBD1 (6 bases). Germline CDR1 reads SEHNR; CDR2 reads FQNEAQ (reference sequence). This CDR3 has 14 amino acids. Trimming cost V 6 bases and J 5 bases, with 16 bases left between them. CDR3 residues: CASSSEGVGTEAFF. As DNA, the CDR3 is TGTGCCAGCAGTTCTGAGGGGGTTGGGACTGAAGCTTTCTTT.

This clone was found many times. V gene TRBV6-6 combines with J gene TRBJ1-1; 9 nucleotides line up with TRBD1. Germline-derived CDR1 and CDR2 are MNHNY and SVGAGI (reference sequence). The length of the CDR3 is 14 residues. With V trimmed by 1 base and J by 4 bases, 1 base remained unmatched. The CDR3 DNA reads TGTGCCAGCAGTTACTTGACAGGGGGCACTGAAGCTTTCTTT. Amino acids: CASSYLTGGTEAFF.

This clone was found many times. V and J are TRBV7-9 and TRBJ1-2, with TRBD1 matching 7 bases. CDR3 length: 14 residues. CDR1 SEHNR and CDR2 FQNEAQ come from the germline V gene (reference sequence). V gave up 5 bases and J gave up 3 bases; unmatched junction bases: 6. CDR3: CASSLLDRDYGYTF. The DNA for the CDR3 is TGTGCCAGCAGCCTATTAGACAGGGACTATGGCTACACCTTC.

By proportion, this clone is medium-sized. This rearrangement joins TRBV19 to TRBJ1-4; the match to TRBD1 covers 7 bases. The junction had 6 bases not matched to a gene; V was cut back by 2 bases and J by 0 bases. There are 17 residues in the CDR3. CDR1 and CDR2 from the germline V gene are LNHDA and SQIVND (reference sequence). Here the CDR3 DNA reads TGTGCCAGTAGTATATTGGGGACAGTTGCAACTAATGAAAAACTGTTTTTT. Translating gives CASSILGTVATNEKLFF. The entire variable domain, with the rest obtained from reference TRBV19 and TRBJ1-4, is as follows: DGGITQSPKYLFRKEGQNVTLSCEQNLNHDAMYWYRQDPGQGLRLIYYSQIVNDFQKGDIAEGYSVSREKKESFPLTVTSAQKNPTAFYLCASSILGTVATNEKLFFGSGTQLSVL.

This clone was seen many times. The gene calls are TRBV19 and TRBJ2-7; no definite D call. CDR1 is LNHDA, CDR2 SQIVND, per germline (reference sequence). There are 15 residues in the CDR3. Trimming removed 3 bases from V and 0 bases from J, with 12 bases in between. Here the CDR3 reads CASSIRWALSYEQYF. CDR3 DNA sequence: TGTGCCAGTAGTATCAGGTGGGCCCTCTCCTACGAGCAGTACTTC.

This clone appeared many times. The chain uses TRBV12-3 or TRBV12-4 and TRBJ1-1; the match to TRBD1 covers 8 bases. J gave up 2 bases and V 6 bases, and 5 bases lay outside the gene matches. The CDR3 covers 14 residues. The CDR3 is CASSFSGGNTEAFF. In DNA form, the CDR3 reads TGTGCCAGCAGCTTCTCAGGGGGCAACACTGAAGCTTTCTTT.

This clone was recorded at least ten times. The genes are TRBV10-3 and TRBJ2-5; possible D gene TRBD1, 6 bases. The CDR3 length is 15 residues. Germline V lookup: CDR1 ENHRY, CDR2 SYGVKD. The ends were cut back, 5 bases at V and 1 base at J, with 14 bases in the middle. In DNA, the CDR3 is TGTGCCATCAGTACCGGGACACCAATCCAAGAGACCCAGTACTTC. It translates to CAISTGTPIQETQYF.

This clone was found many times. This chain uses TRBV7-8 with TRBJ1-6; 7 nucleotides match TRBD1. This CDR3 is 13 amino acids long. J lost 7 bases, V lost 5 bases, and 2 bases had no gene match. Germline lookup yields CDR1 SGHVS and CDR2 FQNEAQ. The CDR3 nucleotides read TGTGCCAGCAGCACGGACAGGAATTCACCCCTCCACTTT. Translated: CASSTDRNSPLHF.

The table lists this clone with many counts. V usage is TRBV30 and J usage is TRBJ1-2, with D tentatively TRBD1 (6 bases). V was shortened by 5 bases and J by 4 bases, with 8 bases between the two germline ends. The CDR3 extends over 11 amino acids. Per the germline V gene, CDR1 is GTSNPN and CDR2 is SVGIG (reference sequence). The DNA of the CDR3 is TGTGCCTGGGGACAGTTCTATGGCTACACCTTC. This encodes CAWGQFYGYTF.

This clone was counted many times. The V and J genes are TRBV7-8 and TRBJ2-1, with 10 bases lining up with TRBD1. The ends lost 5 bases at V and 0 bases at J; junction bases unmatched: 4. Germline CDR1 is SGHVS and CDR2 is FQNEAQ. This CDR3 contains 16 residues. Here the CDR3 DNA reads TGTGCCAGCAGCCCTTGGACAGGGGGCTCCTACAATGAGCAGTTCTTC. Translation gives CASSPWTGGSYNEQFF.

This clone was counted ten times or more. This rearrangement joins TRBV5-1 to TRBJ1-1; D may be TRBD1 (5 bases). Trimming took 1 base from V and 3 from J, leaving 10 bases between them. The CDR3 covers 14 residues. Per the germline V gene, CDR1 is SGHRS and CDR2 is YFSETQ. The CDR3 spells CASSLKGPYTEAFF. The CDR3 nucleotides are TGCGCCAGCAGCTTGAAGGGGCCCTACACTGAAGCTTTCTTT.

This clone was recorded many times. This sequence joins TRBV6-2 or TRBV6-3 and TRBJ1-5; D remains unclear. Trimming stripped 7 bases from V and 5 bases from J, with 15 bases between. This CDR3 region has 14 residues. In germline, CDR1 is MNHEY, CDR2 SVGEGT. The CDR3 bases are TGTGCCAGCAACCCGAATGGGCCACATCAGCCCCAGCATTTT. This gives the protein CASNPNGPHQPQHF.

At least ten counts were recorded for this clone. The rearrangement joins TRBV29-1 to TRBJ1-1; the match to TRBD1 covers 8 bases. This CDR3 region has 12 residues. Germline values: CDR1 SQVTM, CDR2 ANQGSEA. The J segment lost 8 bases and the V segment lost 4 bases, leaving 6 bases of the junction unmatched. The CDR3 region is CSVVGQGQEAFF. CDR3 nucleotide sequence: TGCAGCGTTGTCGGACAGGGCCAAGAAGCTTTCTTT.

This clone was seen repeatedly, ten times or more. The chain employs TRBV30 and TRBJ1-1, with TRBD1 identical over 8 bases. The CDR3 runs 11 residues. Trimming cost V 3 bases and J 12 bases; bases outside gene matches: 6. CDR1 and CDR2 (germline): GTSNPN, SVGIG (reference sequence). The CDR3 DNA follows: TGTGCCTGGAGGGGAGGACAGGGTTCTTTCTTT. Encoded protein: CAWRGGQGSFF.